This entry lists 20 T cell receptor beta chains sequenced from one sample in a study of cytomegalovirus exposure and HLA in healthy donors (dated by TCRdb to 2017 to 2019). Library creation used the immunoSEQ multiplex PCR assay. For the multiplex PCR, a mixture combining 60 forward primers for TCR Vbeta segments and 13 reverse primers for TCR Jbeta segments was used. The immuneACCESS repertoire file appears here via TCRdb, limited to in-frame rearrangements. These files lack a portion of the clones; in checked studies, under half of the deficit traces to unresolved V genes, and the cause of the others is not known. Counted in this sample were over 100,000 clones; 50% to 70% of them appeared once. About 4.4% of the sample rests with the top ten. Specimen: PBMCs. These receptors were taken from a human donor in good health.

This sequence joins TRBV28 and TRBJ1-2; weak D call: TRBD1 (5 bases). The length of the CDR3 is 12 residues. With 4 bases removed from V and 8 bases from J, the gap between germline ends came to 11 bases. Germline CDR1 is MDHEN and CDR2 is SYDVKM. CDR3 nucleotides: TGTGCCAGCAGTTCGGGGGGTGGCGGCTACACCTTC. This sequence encodes CASSSGGGGYTF.

Only one count was recorded for this clone. In DNA, the CDR3 is TGTGCCAGCAGCCCCGGGACAGGGGGATTCCTCTCCTACGAGCAGTACTTC. This codes for CASSPGTGGFLSYEQYF. This sequence joins TRBV11-2 and TRBJ2-7, with TRBD1 identical over 11 bases. Trimming removed 5 bases from V and 0 bases from J; junction bases left unmatched: 9. Germline CDR1 reads SGHAT; CDR2 reads FQNNGV. The CDR3 length is 17 residues.

V and J are TRBV28 and TRBJ2-7; TRBD2 aligns across 8 bases. Germline V gene lookup returns CDR1 MDHEN and CDR2 SYDVKM. The J segment lost 5 bases and the V segment lost 3 bases, leaving 9 bases of the junction unmatched. The CDR3 is 15 amino acids. The CDR3 nucleotides are TGTGCCAGCAGTTTCTCGACCGGGACTAGTCACGAGCAGTACTTC. The encoded protein is CASSFSTGTSHEQYF.

This clone was picked up a small number of times. The genes are TRBV27 and TRBJ2-1; possibly TRBD2 for D (5 bases). V shed 8 bases and J shed 6 bases, with 14 bases lying between them. Germline CDR1 is MNHEY and CDR2 is SMNVEV (reference sequence). The CDR3 covers 13 residues. The CDR3 DNA follows: TGTGCCAGCCAAACTTGGACTCTCAATGAGCAGTTCTTC. It yields the protein CASQTWTLNEQFF.

The chain is built from TRBV28 and TRBJ2-1; 9 bases agree with TRBD1. Germline-derived CDR1 and CDR2 are MDHEN and SYDVKM. This CDR3 has 16 residues. After removal of 6 bases from V and 6 bases from J, the junction contained 12 bases not matched to a gene. The CDR3 bases are TGTGCCAGCAGCCCTACGGGACAGGGTATCATCAATGAGCAGTTCTTC. Its translation is CASSPTGQGIINEQFF. Complete variable domain (other parts from reference TRBV28 and TRBJ2-1): DVKVTQSSRYLVKRTGEKVFLECVQDMDHENMFWYRQDPGLGLRLIYFSYDVKMKEKGDIPEGYSVSREKKERFSLILESASTNQTSMYLCASSPTGQGIINEQFFGPGTRLTVL.

This clone has more than one count but fewer than ten. The J gene is TRBJ2-1, the V gene TRBV4-1, with 8 bases lining up with TRBD1. The germline V gene has CDR1 MGHRA and CDR2 YSYEKL. The ends lost 3 bases at V and 5 bases at J; junction bases unmatched: 9. CDR3 length equals 16 residues. CDR3 coding DNA: TGCGCCAGCAGCCAGAGTGGGACAGGAGGGGACAATGAGCAGTTCTTC. Protein product: CASSQSGTGGDNEQFF.

The J gene is TRBJ1-1, the V gene TRBV7-9; D is unresolved. This CDR3 contains 15 residues. Germline loops: CDR1 SEHNR, CDR2 FQNEAQ (reference sequence). Trimming took 1 base from V and 2 from J, leaving 11 bases between them. The CDR3 loop reads CASSLVRGRNTEAFF. The DNA for the CDR3 is TGTGCCAGCAGCTTAGTTCGGGGTAGAAACACTGAAGCTTTCTTT.

V gene TRBV28 combines with J gene TRBJ2-7; no firm D call. Trimming cost V 5 bases and J 2 bases, with 25 bases left between them. CDR1 and CDR2 from the germline V gene are MDHEN and SYDVKM. CDR3 length equals 18 residues. The CDR3 nucleotides read TGTGCCAGCAGTCCTCCGTCCCTCAGACTTCTTTTAACCTACGAGCAGTACTTC. Translating gives CASSPPSLRLLLTYEQYF.

A few counts support this clone. The chain carries TRBV5-6 and TRBJ2-2, with TRBD2 matching 15 bases. The CDR3 covers 17 residues. V was clipped by 3 bases and J by 1 base; unmatched bases: 1. Germline-derived CDR1 and CDR2 are SGHDT and YYEEEE. CDR3: CASSWGLAGGNTGELFF. DNA for the CDR3: TGTGCCAGCAGCTGGGGACTAGCGGGAGGGAACACCGGGGAGCTGTTTTTT. Drawing the rest from reference TRBV5-6 and TRBJ2-2, the complete variable domain is DAGVTQSPTHLIKTRGQQVTLRCSPKSGHDTVSWYQQALGQGPQFIFQYYEEEERQRGNFPDRFSGHQFPNYSSELNVNALLLGDSALYLCASSWGLAGGNTGELFFGEGSRLTVL.

A few counts support this clone. The chain carries TRBV11-2 and TRBJ2-1; 13 nucleotides line up with TRBD2. CDR1 SGHAT and CDR2 FQNNGV come from the germline V gene. V trimming: 1 base; J trimming: 10 bases; junction bases outside the gene matches: 16. This CDR3 has 19 amino acids. For the CDR3, the DNA is TGTGCCAGCAGCTTAGTCGGAAGGGGCAGGACTAGCGGGAGTGGGGAGCAGTTCTTC. This encodes CASSLVGRGRTSGSGEQFF. The entire variable domain, with the rest obtained from reference TRBV11-2 and TRBJ2-1, is as follows: EAGVAQSPRYKIIEKRQSVAFWCNPISGHATLYWYQQILGQGPKLLIQFQNNGVVDDSQLPKDRFSAERLKGVDSTLKIQPAKLEDSAVYLCASSLVGRGRTSGSGEQFFGPGTRLTVL.

This clone was seen once. One junction end does not reproduce the germline sequence, and a read error may be involved. Other DNA sequences in the sample encode the same CDR3. The chain combines TRBV25-1 with TRBJ2-1; 9 bases are shared with TRBD1. CDR3 size: 14 residues. The germline V gene has CDR1 MGHDK and CDR2 SYGVNS. Here the CDR3 DNA reads TGTGCCAGCAGTAACCGGGACAGGGTTTATGAACAGTTCTTC. This encodes CASSNRDRVYEQFF.

The chain employs TRBV30 and TRBJ1-5, with D perhaps matching TRBD1 (5 bases). Germline loops: CDR1 GTSNPN, CDR2 SVGIG (reference sequence). This CDR3 is built from 13 residues. The V end was cut by 2 bases, the J end by 5 bases, with 10 bases between. The CDR3, as DNA: TGTGCCTGGAGTAGGACACAAGATCAGCCCCAGCATTTT. This encodes CAWSRTQDQPQHF.

The chain employs TRBV28 and TRBJ1-2; 8 bases match TRBD1. The V gene's germline CDR1 is MDHEN and CDR2 SYDVKM. Trimming cost V 6 bases and J 0 bases; bases outside gene matches: 6. The CDR3 sequence is 15 residues long. The CDR3 DNA reads TGTGCCAGCAGGGACCGGGACAGGCCTAACTATGGCTACACCTTC. Protein sequence: CASRDRDRPNYGYTF.

This clone was counted between two and nine times. V and J are TRBV28 and TRBJ2-7, with 8 bases fitting TRBD1. The CDR3 contains 14 residues. With 5 bases clipped from V and 7 bases from J, the junction kept 10 bases outside the gene matches. Per germline, CDR1 MDHEN and CDR2 SYDVKM. CDR3 DNA sequence: TGTGCCAGCAGTACCCCCGGACAGGGCAGAGAGCAGTACTTC. It codes for CASSTPGQGREQYF.

This clone was seen only a few times. This chain links TRBV5-1 with TRBJ2-7, with 8 bases identical to TRBD1. The CDR3 spans 14 residues. The V segment lost 1 base and the J segment 2 bases; nucleotides outside the gene matches: 2. CDR1 and CDR2 from the germline V gene are SGHRS and YFSETQ. CDR3 in DNA: TGCGCCAGCAGCTTGCGACAGGGGCCCTACGAGCAGTACTTC. This translates into CASSLRQGPYEQYF.

The rearrangement uses TRBV9 and TRBJ2-2; 7 bases map to TRBD2. The germline V gene has CDR1 SGDLS and CDR2 YYNGEE. The length of the CDR3 is 15 residues. V dropped 6 bases and J dropped 4; count of bases not matched to a gene: 9. The DNA of the CDR3 is TGTGCCAGCATATCGGGGGAGGGCCTCACCGGGGAGCTGTTTTTT. Translated, it gives CASISGEGLTGELFF.

The CDR3 DNA is TGCGCCAGCAGCCAAGATGGAGGACAGGGGGCGGCTAATGAAAAACTGTTTTTT. Its protein is CASSQDGGQGAANEKLFF. The rearrangement uses TRBV4-1 and TRBJ1-4; 11 bases map to TRBD1. The CDR3 extends over 18 amino acids. Germline V gene lookup returns CDR1 MGHRA and CDR2 YSYEKL. V trimming: 0 bases; J trimming: 3 bases; junction bases outside the gene matches: 6.

Here the CDR3 DNA reads TGTGCCAGCAGTTCCGGGACAGGGGGGACCTACGAGCAGTACTTC. Its translation is CASSSGTGGTYEQYF. The V gene is TRBV6-5, the J gene TRBJ2-7, with TRBD1 identical over 11 bases. Germline V gene lookup returns CDR1 MNHEY and CDR2 SVGAGI. The CDR3 is 15 amino acids. Unmatched junction bases numbered 4, after V lost 4 bases and J lost 2 bases.

The chain is built from TRBV14 and TRBJ2-4, with a tentative D call TRBD1 (5 bases). With 1 base removed from V and 8 bases from J, the gap between germline ends came to 12 bases. The germline gives CDR1 SGHDN, CDR2 FVKESK. CDR3 length equals 14 residues. The CDR3 DNA reads TGTGCCAGCAGCCAAGGCAGGGATTGGGACATTCAGTACTTC. Translated, it gives CASSQGRDWDIQYF. The full variable domain, its missing parts supplied by reference TRBV14 and TRBJ2-4, is EAGVTQFPSHSVIEKGQTVTLRCDPISGHDNLYWYRRVMGKEIKFLLHFVKESKQDESGMPNNRFLAERTGGTYSTLKVQPAELEDSGVYFCASSQGRDWDIQYFGAGTRLSVL.

V gene TRBV29-1 combines with J gene TRBJ2-1; 7 bases agree with TRBD1. Germline CDR1 and CDR2: SQVTM and ANQGSEA. The V segment lost 6 bases and the J segment 2 bases; nucleotides outside the gene matches: 4. CDR3 length: 13 amino acids. CDR3 loop: CSVTGPTYNEQFF. The DNA of the CDR3 is TGCAGCGTGACAGGGCCTACCTACAATGAGCAGTTCTTC.